This T cell receptor beta chain was profiled in a study of blood T cell repertoires in COVID-19. In the study overall: Donors in the United States, Italy and Spain gave samples during acute or convalescent COVID-19.

Produced via immunoSEQ multiplex PCR; TCRdb's table is partial and in-frame only. The sample gives around 200,000 clones, 85% of which show up once; approximately 18% is in the top ten. Clinical histories supplied by participants themselves formed the basis of cohort assignment. Cohort 3 recovered donors had two negative PCRs, clearance, or symptom resolution. The CDR3 loop spans 15 amino acids. Germline V lookup: CDR1 SGHAT, CDR2 FQDESV (reference sequence). The V gene lost 0 bases and the J gene lost 5 bases, with 14 bases spanning the gap. V gene TRBV11-1 combines with J gene TRBJ2-7, with D uncertain. The sequenced sample consisted of PBMCs or T cells enriched from blood (not recorded which). The receptor comes from a man aged 40-55 years who had recovered from COVID-19. DNA of the CDR3: TGTGCCAGCAGCTTAGCGGCTAGAGGTAGTGACGAGCAGTACTTC. Translated: CASSLAARGSDEQYF.